This entry lists 10 T cell receptor beta chains sequenced from one sample in a study of cytomegalovirus exposure and HLA in healthy donors. Here immunoSEQ multiplex PCR was the method, and the copy in TCRdb shows in-frame clones only, minus some. The sample holds over 200,000 clones, just over 85% seen once. Sequenced material: PBMCs. These receptors came from a woman in her late teens or twenties in good health and CMV-seronegative.

The CDR3 bases are TGTGCCAGCAGTTTCCCATCCGCGGCAGGGGTAGAGACCCAGTACTTC. This sequence encodes CASSFPSAAGVETQYF. This chain connects TRBV28 to TRBJ2-5; D perhaps matches TRBD1 (6 bases). Trimming shortened V by 3 bases and J by 4 bases, and 18 bases separated the two germline ends. The CDR3 spans 16 residues. From germline, CDR1 is MDHEN and CDR2 SYDVKM.

This chain links TRBV14 with TRBJ2-5; a possible D gene is TRBD2 (6 bases). Between the trimmed V and J ends, which lost 1 base and 0 bases, there was a span of 21 bases. In germline, CDR1 is SGHDN, CDR2 FVKESK. The CDR3 length is 19 residues. CDR3 coding DNA: TGTGCCAGCAGCCAAGTGGCGGCAGGCAGTCTAGCGTACCAAGAGACCCAGTACTTC. This sequence encodes CASSQVAAGSLAYQETQYF.

The table lists this clone with a few counts. V gene TRBV28 combines with J gene TRBJ1-5; TRBD1 agrees at 9 bases. The CDR3 loop spans 14 amino acids. Per the germline V gene, CDR1 is MDHEN and CDR2 is SYDVKM. V trimming: 3 bases; J trimming: 7 bases; junction bases outside the gene matches: 4. The CDR3 here is CASSFRQGGQPQHF. CDR3 sequence (DNA): TGTGCCAGCAGTTTCAGACAGGGGGGCCAGCCCCAGCATTTT.

This sequence joins TRBV6-5 and TRBJ2-7; 12 bases agree with TRBD2. This CDR3 has 15 amino acids. V lost 5 bases to trimming and J lost 7 bases; unmatched junction nucleotides: 9. Germline loops: CDR1 MNHEY, CDR2 SVGAGI. This chain's CDR3 is CASSRLAGEGQEQYF. Written as DNA, the CDR3 is TGTGCCAGCAGTCGACTAGCGGGAGAAGGTCAAGAGCAGTACTTC.

This clone was detected once. The rearrangement joins TRBV9 to TRBJ2-5, with 10 bases aligning to TRBD2. The CDR3 has 15 amino acids. Looked up from germline, CDR1 is SGDLS and CDR2 is YYNGEE. The J segment lost 5 bases and the V segment lost 0 bases, leaving 4 bases of the junction unmatched. CDR3 residues: CASSVGLAGVETQYF. CDR3 coding DNA: TGTGCCAGCAGCGTAGGTCTAGCGGGAGTGGAGACCCAGTACTTC.

The chain combines TRBV4-2 with TRBJ2-1; D may be TRBD1 (6 bases). Trimming shortened V by 0 bases and J by 5 bases, and 17 bases separated the two germline ends. CDR1 LGHNA and CDR2 YNFKEQ come from the germline V gene. The CDR3 is 17 residues long. CDR3: CASSQEFGRGRHNEQFF. DNA of the CDR3: TGTGCCAGCAGCCAAGAATTCGGCAGGGGAAGGCACAATGAGCAGTTCTTC.

The rearrangement links TRBV4-1 to TRBJ1-5, with a weak D call TRBD1 (5 bases). The CDR3 is 14 residues long. V was clipped by 2 bases and J by 8 bases, with 13 bases between them. From germline, CDR1 is MGHRA and CDR2 YSYEKL. The chain's CDR3 is CASSQIRGDEPQHF. CDR3 in DNA: TGCGCCAGCAGCCAAATTAGGGGCGATGAGCCCCAGCATTTT.

The chain recombines TRBV25-1 with TRBJ2-1; 7 nucleotides align to TRBD2. V lost 6 bases and J lost 6; bases outside the gene matches: 5. CDR3 length equals 13 residues. Germline V gene sequence: CDR1 MGHDK, CDR2 SYGVNS. This CDR3 reads CASRKRGSNEQFF. CDR3 DNA: TGTGCCAGCAGAAAGCGGGGATCCAATGAGCAGTTCTTC.

The chain carries TRBV7-2 and TRBJ2-1, with 9 bases identical to TRBD2. CDR3 length: 14 amino acids. J was trimmed by 9 bases and V by 4 bases; bases with no gene match: 7. Germline V gene sequence: CDR1 SGHTA, CDR2 FQGNSA. In nucleotides, the CDR3 is TGTGCCAGCAGCTCGCCCCGGCGGGGGGGTGAGCAGTTCTTC. The encoded protein is CASSSPRRGGEQFF.

The rearrangement uses TRBV28 and TRBJ1-2, with no clear D. The CDR3 is 16 amino acids. Trimming took off 3 bases at V and 5 bases at J, with 19 bases between the two ends. Germline CDR1 reads MDHEN; CDR2 reads SYDVKM. Here the CDR3 DNA reads TGTGCCAGCAGTTTTGTGGAGAGGTGGGGAGTATATGGCTACACCTTC. This gives the protein CASSFVERWGVYGYTF.